The rows below give T cell receptor beta chains drawn from one sample of a study of vaccination and CD4 T cells after COVID-19. One entry per CDR3 protein, called by TCRdb with MiXCR from the PCR reads. Counted here are 7,600 or so distinct CDR3 sequences, about 19% occurring once; the ten biggest clones make up about 10%. No antigens are known for them. The material was CD4+ T cells from blood, cultured in vitro, obtained after SARS-CoV-2 vaccination. The receptor set was obtained from a human donor who had recovered from COVID-19. Both conserved end residues are part of each CDR3. The D gene is left open where the match is weak. Clone size is not always given. Where it is, it says once, few, many or a class for expanded clones.

v_call	d_call	clone_size	j_call	cdr3_length	cdr3_aa	cdr3_nt
TRBV4-1	TRBD2	few	TRBJ2-5	18	CASSQGRSGRAYQETQYF	TGCGCCAGCAGCCAAGGGCGTAGCGGGAGGGCCTATCAAGAGACCCAGTACTTC
TRBV19	.	.	TRBJ1-2	13	CASSRQRAYGYTF	TGTGCCAGTAGTAGACAGAGGGCCTATGGCTACACCTTC
TRBV20-1	.	many	TRBJ2-3	15	CSARDELAYTDTQYF	TGCAGTGCTAGAGATGAGCTAGCGTACACAGATACGCAGTATTTT
TRBV5-4	TRBD1	.	TRBJ2-1	15	CASSLGAGGYNEQFF	TGTGCCAGCAGCCTGGGCGCAGGGGGCTACAATGAGCAGTTCTTC
TRBV10-3	TRBD2	.	TRBJ2-1	16	CAISDNQGLANNEQFF	TGTGCCATCAGTGATAACCAGGGACTAGCTAACAATGAGCAGTTCTTC
TRBV27	TRBD2	.	TRBJ2-3	14	CASSFTRLADTQYF	TGTGCCAGCAGTTTCACGAGACTAGCGGATACGCAGTATTTT
TRBV4-1	.	.	TRBJ1-2	14	CASKMEGANYGYTF	TGCGCCAGCAAGATGGAGGGAGCTAACTATGGCTACACCTTC
TRBV24-1	TRBD1	.	TRBJ1-1	14	CATSTGQGGTEAFF	TGTGCCACCAGTACTGGACAGGGCGGCACTGAAGCTTTCTTT
TRBV20-1	.	medium-sized	TRBJ2-5	12	CSAPRPEETQYF	TGCAGTGCTCCCCGGCCTGAAGAGACCCAGTACTTC
TRBV7-9	TRBD2	.	TRBJ2-1	18	CASSLILLAGGRGSEQFF	TGTGCCAGCAGCTTAATCCTCCTAGCGGGAGGGCGGGGGAGTGAGCAGTTCTTC
TRBV6-2/TRBV6-3	TRBD2	medium-sized	TRBJ2-3	12	CASRSTSGGEYF	TGTGCCAGCAGATCAACTAGCGGGGGGGAGTATTTT
TRBV6-2/TRBV6-3	.	.	TRBJ2-1	13	CASSERGGNEQFF	TGTGCCAGCAGTGAGAGGGGGGGCAATGAGCAGTTCTTC
TRBV6-1	.	.	TRBJ2-2	15	CASSEEGLHTGELFF	TGTGCCAGCAGTGAAGAAGGGCTCCACACCGGGGAGCTGTTTTTT
TRBV24-1	TRBD2	many	TRBJ2-3	15	CATSVAGISTDTQYF	TGTGCCACCAGTGTAGCGGGGATCAGCACAGATACGCAGTATTTT
TRBV20-1	.	.	TRBJ2-1	14	CSARARSSYNEQFF	TGCAGTGCTAGGGCCCGGAGCTCCTACAATGAGCAGTTCTTC
TRBV19	TRBD2	medium-sized	TRBJ2-1	17	CASSIGQGAGDYNEQFF	TGTGCCAGTAGTATCGGGCAGGGAGCGGGAGACTACAATGAGCAGTTCTTC
TRBV4-2	.	.	TRBJ1-1	15	CASSQESGGPTEAFF	TGTGCCAGCAGCCAAGAATCCGGGGGGCCCACTGAAGCTTTCTTT
TRBV7-8	.	.	TRBJ1-3	12	CASSQMGYTIYF	TGTGCCAGCAGCCAAATGGGGTACACCATATATTTT
TRBV5-6	TRBD1	few	TRBJ1-2	16	CASSTQGAKRQRGYTF	TGTGCCAGCAGCACCCAGGGGGCAAAGAGACAACGTGGCTACACCTTC
TRBV28	TRBD2	few	TRBJ2-7	17	CASSLSSFAGGDYEQYF	TGTGCCAGCAGTTTAAGTAGTTTTGCGGGGGGGGACTACGAGCAGTACTTC
TRBV7-3	.	few	TRBJ1-1	16	CASSLLVGVGNTEAFF	TGTGCCAGCAGCTTGTTAGTGGGGGTCGGGAACACTGAAGCTTTCTTT
TRBV5-4	.	few	TRBJ1-2	15	CASSSRRLANYGYTF	TGTGCCAGCAGCTCGCGACGCTTAGCTAACTATGGCTACACCTTC
TRBV7-2	.	medium-sized	TRBJ2-7	15	CASSRGGGTSYEQYF	TGTGCCAGCAGCCGAGGGGGGGGTACTTCCTACGAGCAGTACTTC
TRBV2	.	.	TRBJ1-6	15	CASREQGALNSPLHF	TGTGCCAGCAGAGAGCAAGGGGCCTTAAATTCACCCCTCCACTTT
TRBV7-2	.	medium-sized	TRBJ2-7	13	CASRPLGAYEQYF	TGTGCCAGCAGACCTCTGGGGGCCTACGAGCAGTACTTC
TRBV24-1	.	medium-sized	TRBJ2-3	15	CATSGTGLVEDTQYF	TGTGCCACCAGTGGTACAGGACTGGTAGAAGATACGCAGTATTTT
TRBV19	TRBD1	few	TRBJ2-3	12	CASTGGFDTQYF	TGTGCCAGTACAGGGGGCTTCGATACGCAGTATTTT
TRBV7-2	TRBD2	.	TRBJ2-7	14	CASSLAGGGYEQYF	TGTGCCAGCAGCTTAGCCGGGGGGGGGTACGAGCAGTACTTC